This paragraph covers one T cell receptor (beta chain) sequence. In the original analysis: Reference gene primer amplification in the assay estimated nucleated cell counts. The protocol was immunoSEQ multiplex PCR, while the TCRdb copy is restricted to in-frame clones and leaves out a portion. V and J calls and clone size are those listed in that table; D and trimming were worked out from the DNA. The sample yields approximately 260,000 clones, 80% to 90% seen once. This specimen comes from a study of blood T cell repertoires in COVID-19. Study context: The analysed material was cDNA or gDNA that came from T cells, B-cell-depleted T cells, or PBMCs.

The CDR3 extends over 13 amino acids. V lost 2 bases, J lost 5 bases, and 10 bases lay in between. Germline-derived CDR1 and CDR2 are LNHDA and SQIVND (reference sequence). The rearrangement joins TRBV19 to TRBJ2-7, with D maybe TRBD1 (6 bases). The source of this sequence is a woman between 70 and 85 years old with COVID-19, enrolled during active disease. The material sequenced was peripheral blood. DNA for the CDR3: TGTGCCAGTAGTATAATTCCAGGGGACGAGCAGTACTTC. It encodes CASSIIPGDEQYF.